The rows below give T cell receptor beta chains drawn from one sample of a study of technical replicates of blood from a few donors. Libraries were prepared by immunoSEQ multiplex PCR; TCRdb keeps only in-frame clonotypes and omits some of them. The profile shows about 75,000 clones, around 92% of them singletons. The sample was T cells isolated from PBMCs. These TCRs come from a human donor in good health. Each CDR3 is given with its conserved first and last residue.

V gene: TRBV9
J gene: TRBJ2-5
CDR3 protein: CASSVGEGGKETQYF

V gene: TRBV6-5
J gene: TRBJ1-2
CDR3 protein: CASSRTGDYGYTF

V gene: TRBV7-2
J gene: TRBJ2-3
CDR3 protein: CASSLTSGSYTDTQYF

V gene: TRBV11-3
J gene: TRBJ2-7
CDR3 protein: CASSALSGSYEQYF

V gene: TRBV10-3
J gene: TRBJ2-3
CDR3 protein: CATTADTQYF

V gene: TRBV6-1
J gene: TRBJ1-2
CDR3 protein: CASSGGQGHGYTF

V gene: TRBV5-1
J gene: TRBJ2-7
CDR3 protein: CASSFGIAGVSYEQYF

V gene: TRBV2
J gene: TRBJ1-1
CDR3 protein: CASTGQGNTEAFF

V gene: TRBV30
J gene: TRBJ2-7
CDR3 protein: CAWSGLTGTAYEQYF

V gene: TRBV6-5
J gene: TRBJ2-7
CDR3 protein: CASSSHGQVSSYEQYF

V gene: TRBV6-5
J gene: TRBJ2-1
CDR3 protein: CASRPDTYNEQFF

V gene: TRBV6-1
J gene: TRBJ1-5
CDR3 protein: CASSEAFLGLIIQPQHF

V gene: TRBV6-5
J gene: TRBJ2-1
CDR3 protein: CASSYSGGGVLNEQFF

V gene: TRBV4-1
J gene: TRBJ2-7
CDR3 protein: CASSLQGREQYF

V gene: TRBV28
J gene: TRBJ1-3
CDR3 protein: CASSTDQAWGNTIYF

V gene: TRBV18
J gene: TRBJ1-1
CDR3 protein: CASSPPRDRTEAFF

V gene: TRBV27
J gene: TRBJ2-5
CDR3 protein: CASSPPTGIPSSIQYF

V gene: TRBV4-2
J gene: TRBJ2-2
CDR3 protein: CASSPRGLAGGTGELFF

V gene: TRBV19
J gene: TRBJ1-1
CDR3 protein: CASSTPKTGKPEAFF

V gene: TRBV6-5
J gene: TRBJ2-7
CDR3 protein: CASSSIQGSEQYF

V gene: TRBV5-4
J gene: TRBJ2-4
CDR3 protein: CASSSEKNIQYF

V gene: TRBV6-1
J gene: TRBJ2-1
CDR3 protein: CASSETSIGNEQFF

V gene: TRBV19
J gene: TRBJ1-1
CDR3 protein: CASSIAGIPLNTEAFF

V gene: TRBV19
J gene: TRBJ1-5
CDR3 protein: CASSILGTGGDRPQHF

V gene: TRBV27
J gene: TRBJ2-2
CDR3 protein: CASSLASGTGGHTGELFF

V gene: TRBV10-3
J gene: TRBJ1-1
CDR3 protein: CAISSTVSLRVAFF

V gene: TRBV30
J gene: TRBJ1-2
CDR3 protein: CAWSWDRGGYGYTF

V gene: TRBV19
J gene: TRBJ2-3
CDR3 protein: CASSSRISQGDTQYF

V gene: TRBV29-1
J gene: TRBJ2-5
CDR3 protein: CSDRVQETQYF

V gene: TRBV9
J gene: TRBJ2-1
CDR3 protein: CASSATSAYNEQFF

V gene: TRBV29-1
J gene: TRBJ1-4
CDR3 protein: CSVVNVGEKLFF